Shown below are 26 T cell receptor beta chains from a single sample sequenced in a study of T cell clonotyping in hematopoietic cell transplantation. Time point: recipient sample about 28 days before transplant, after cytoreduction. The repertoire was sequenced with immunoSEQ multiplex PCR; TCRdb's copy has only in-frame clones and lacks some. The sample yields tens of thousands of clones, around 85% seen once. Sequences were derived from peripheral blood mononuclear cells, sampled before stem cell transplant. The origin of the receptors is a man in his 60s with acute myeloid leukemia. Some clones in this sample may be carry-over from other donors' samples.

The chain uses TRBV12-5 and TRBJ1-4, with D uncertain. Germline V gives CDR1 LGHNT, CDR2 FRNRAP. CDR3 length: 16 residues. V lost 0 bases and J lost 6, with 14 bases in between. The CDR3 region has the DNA TGTGCTAGTGGTTTGGTCGCCAGGAGTCCCGATGAAAAACTGTTTTTT. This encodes CASGLVARSPDEKLFF.

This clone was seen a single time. CDR3 in DNA: TGCGCCAGCAGCCAAGATTGGACAGGACGCTATGGCTACACCTTC. Its protein is CASSQDWTGRYGYTF. V usage is TRBV4-1 and J usage is TRBJ1-2; 7 nucleotides agree with TRBD1. The CDR3 sequence is 15 residues long. V gave up 0 bases and J gave up 4 bases; unmatched junction bases: 5. Germline loops: CDR1 MGHRA, CDR2 YSYEKL.

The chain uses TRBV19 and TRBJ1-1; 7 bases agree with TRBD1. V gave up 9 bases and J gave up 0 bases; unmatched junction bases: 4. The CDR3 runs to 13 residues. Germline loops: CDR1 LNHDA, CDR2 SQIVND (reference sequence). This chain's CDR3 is CASGTDLNTEAFF. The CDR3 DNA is TGTGCCAGCGGGACAGATTTGAACACTGAAGCTTTCTTT.

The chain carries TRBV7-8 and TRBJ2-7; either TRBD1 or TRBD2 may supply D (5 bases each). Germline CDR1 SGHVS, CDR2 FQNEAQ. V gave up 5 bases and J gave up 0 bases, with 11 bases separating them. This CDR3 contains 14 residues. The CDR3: CASSTPGTSYEQYF. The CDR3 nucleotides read TGTGCCAGCAGCACCCCCGGGACCTCCTACGAGCAGTACTTC. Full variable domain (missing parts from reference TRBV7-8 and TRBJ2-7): GAGVSQSPRYKVAKRGQDVALRCDPISGHVSLFWYQQALGQGPEFLTYFQNEAQLDKSGLPSDRFFAERPEGSVSTLKIQRTQQEDSAVYLCASSTPGTSYEQYFGPGTRLTVT.

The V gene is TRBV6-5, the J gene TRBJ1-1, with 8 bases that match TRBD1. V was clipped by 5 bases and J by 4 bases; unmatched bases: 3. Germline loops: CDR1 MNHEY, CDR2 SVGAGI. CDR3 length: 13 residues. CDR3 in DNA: TGTGCCAGCAGTAGGACAGGGAGCACTGAAGCTTTCTTT. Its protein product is CASSRTGSTEAFF.

The CDR3 reads CASSLSGRSYEQYF. In DNA, the CDR3 is TGTGCCAGCAGCTTGTCAGGACGTAGTTACGAGCAGTACTTC. The V and J genes are TRBV5-4 and TRBJ2-7; D gene ambiguous. The V gene lost 1 base and the J gene lost 4 bases, with 12 bases spanning the gap. The CDR3 length is 14 residues. Looked up from germline, CDR1 is SGHNT and CDR2 is YYREEE (reference sequence).

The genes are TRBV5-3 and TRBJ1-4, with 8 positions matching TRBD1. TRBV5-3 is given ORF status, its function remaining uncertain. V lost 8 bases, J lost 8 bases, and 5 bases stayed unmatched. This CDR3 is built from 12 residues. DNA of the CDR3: TGTGCCAGGACAGGGGAAGAGGAAAAACTGTTTTTT. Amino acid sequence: CARTGEEEKLFF.

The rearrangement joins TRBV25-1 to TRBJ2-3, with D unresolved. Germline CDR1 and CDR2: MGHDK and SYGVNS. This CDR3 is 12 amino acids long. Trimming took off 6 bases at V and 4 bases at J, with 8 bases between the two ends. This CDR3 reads CASRTPADTQYF. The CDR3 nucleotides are TGTGCCAGCAGGACACCCGCAGATACGCAGTATTTT.

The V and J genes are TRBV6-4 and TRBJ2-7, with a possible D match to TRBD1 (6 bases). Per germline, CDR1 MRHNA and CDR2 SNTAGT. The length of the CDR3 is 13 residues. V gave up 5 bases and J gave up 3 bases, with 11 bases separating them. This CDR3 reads CASSNREGYEQYF. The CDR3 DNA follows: TGTGCCAGCAGTAACAGGGAAGGCTACGAGCAGTACTTC.

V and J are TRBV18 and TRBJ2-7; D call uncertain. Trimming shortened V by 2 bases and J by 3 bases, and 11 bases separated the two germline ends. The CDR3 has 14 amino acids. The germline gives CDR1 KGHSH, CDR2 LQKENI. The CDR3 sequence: CASSPSLYFYEQYF. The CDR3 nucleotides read TGTGCCAGCTCACCATCGCTTTACTTCTACGAGCAGTACTTC.

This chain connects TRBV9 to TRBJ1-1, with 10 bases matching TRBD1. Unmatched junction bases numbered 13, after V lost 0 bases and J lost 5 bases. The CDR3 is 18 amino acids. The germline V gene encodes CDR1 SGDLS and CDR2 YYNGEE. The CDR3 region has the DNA TGTGCCAGCAGCGTAGGCCCCCCCGCGGGACAGGGGTCTACTGAAGCTTTCTTT. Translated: CASSVGPPAGQGSTEAFF.

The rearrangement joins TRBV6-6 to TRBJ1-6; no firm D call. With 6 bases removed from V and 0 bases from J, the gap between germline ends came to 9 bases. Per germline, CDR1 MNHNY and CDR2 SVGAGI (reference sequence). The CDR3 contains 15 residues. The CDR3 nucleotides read TGTGCCAGCAGGGACGGAAGCTCCTATAATTCACCCCTCCACTTT. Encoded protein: CASRDGSSYNSPLHF.

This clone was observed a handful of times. Here the CDR3 reads CASRDKGTYEQYF. The DNA for the CDR3 is TGTGCCAGTAGGGACAAGGGGACCTACGAGCAGTACTTC. The gene calls are TRBV19 and TRBJ2-7, with D tentatively TRBD1 (5 bases). The CDR3 consists of 13 residues. Germline V CDR1 and CDR2: LNHDA, SQIVND (reference sequence). V lost 6 bases to trimming and J lost 2 bases, with 11 bases between them. The full variable domain, completed using reference TRBV19 and TRBJ2-7, is DGGITQSPKYLFRKEGQNVTLSCEQNLNHDAMYWYRQDPGQGLRLIYYSQIVNDFQKGDIAEGYSVSREKKESFPLTVTSAQKNPTAFYLCASRDKGTYEQYFGPGTRLTVT.

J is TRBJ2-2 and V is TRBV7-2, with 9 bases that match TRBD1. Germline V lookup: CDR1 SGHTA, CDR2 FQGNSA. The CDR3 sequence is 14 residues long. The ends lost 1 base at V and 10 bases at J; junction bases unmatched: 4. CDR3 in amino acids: CASSLGQGGVELFF. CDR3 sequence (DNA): TGTGCCAGCAGCTTAGGACAGGGGGGTGTGGAGCTGTTTTTT.

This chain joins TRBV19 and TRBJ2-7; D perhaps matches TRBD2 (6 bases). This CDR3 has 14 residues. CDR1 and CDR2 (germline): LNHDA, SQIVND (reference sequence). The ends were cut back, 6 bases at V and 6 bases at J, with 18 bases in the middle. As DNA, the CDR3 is TGTGCCAGTAGCAAGGACTCGGGGGTGAGCGAGCAGTACTTC. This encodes CASSKDSGVSEQYF. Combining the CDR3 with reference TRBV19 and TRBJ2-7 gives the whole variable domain DGGITQSPKYLFRKEGQNVTLSCEQNLNHDAMYWYRQDPGQGLRLIYYSQIVNDFQKGDIAEGYSVSREKKESFPLTVTSAQKNPTAFYLCASSKDSGVSEQYFGPGTRLTVT.

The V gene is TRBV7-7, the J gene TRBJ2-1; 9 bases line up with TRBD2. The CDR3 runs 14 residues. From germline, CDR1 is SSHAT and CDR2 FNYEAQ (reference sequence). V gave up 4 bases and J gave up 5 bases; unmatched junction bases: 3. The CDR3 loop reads CASSSSGANNEQFF. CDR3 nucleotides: TGTGCCAGCAGCTCTAGCGGGGCAAACAATGAGCAGTTCTTC.

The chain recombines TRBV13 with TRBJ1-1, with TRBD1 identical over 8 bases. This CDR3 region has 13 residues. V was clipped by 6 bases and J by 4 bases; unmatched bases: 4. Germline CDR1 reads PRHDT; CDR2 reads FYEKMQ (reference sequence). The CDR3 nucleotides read TGTGCCAGCAGGCACACAGGGGGCACTGAAGCTTTCTTT. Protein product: CASRHTGGTEAFF. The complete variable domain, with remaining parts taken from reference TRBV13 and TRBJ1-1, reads AAGVIQSPRHLIKEKRETATLKCYPIPRHDTVYWYQQGPGQDPQFLISFYEKMQSDKGSIPDRFSAQQFSDYHSELNMSSLELGDSALYFCASRHTGGTEAFFGQGTRLTVV.

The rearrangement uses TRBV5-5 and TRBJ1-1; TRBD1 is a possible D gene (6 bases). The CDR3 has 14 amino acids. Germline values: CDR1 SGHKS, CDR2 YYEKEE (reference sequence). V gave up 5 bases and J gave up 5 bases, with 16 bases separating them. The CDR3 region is CASSSMGAGTEAFF. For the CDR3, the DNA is TGTGCCAGCAGTTCCATGGGGGCGGGGACTGAAGCTTTCTTT.

CDR3 sequence reads: CASRPIGTGNTIYF. For the CDR3, the DNA is TGTGCCAGCAGACCCATAGGGACTGGAAACACCATATATTTT. The chain couples TRBV5-8 to TRBJ1-3; D ambiguous. V was cut by 5 bases and J by 2 bases, with 11 bases left in between. CDR3 size: 14 residues. Germline-derived CDR1 and CDR2 are SGHTS and YDEGEE.

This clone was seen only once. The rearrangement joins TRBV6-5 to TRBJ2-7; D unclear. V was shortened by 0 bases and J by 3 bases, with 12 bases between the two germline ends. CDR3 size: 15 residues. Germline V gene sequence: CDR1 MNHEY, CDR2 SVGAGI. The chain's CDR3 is CASSYSLGRLYEQYF. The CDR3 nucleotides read TGTGCCAGCAGTTACTCATTAGGCAGACTCTACGAGCAGTACTTC.

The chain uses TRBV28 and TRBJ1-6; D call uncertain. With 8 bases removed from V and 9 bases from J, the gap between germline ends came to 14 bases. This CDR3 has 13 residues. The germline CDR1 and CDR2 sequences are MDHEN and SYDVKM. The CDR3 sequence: CASGSNPSSPLHF. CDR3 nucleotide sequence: TGTGCCAGCGGCAGCAATCCGAGTTCACCCCTCCACTTT.

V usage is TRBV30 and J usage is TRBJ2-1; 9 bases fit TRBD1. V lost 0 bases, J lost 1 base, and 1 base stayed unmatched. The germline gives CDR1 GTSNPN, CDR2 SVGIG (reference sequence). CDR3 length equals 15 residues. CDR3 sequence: CAWSVQGASYNEQFF. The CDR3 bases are TGTGCCTGGAGTGTACAGGGGGCATCCTACAATGAGCAGTTCTTC.

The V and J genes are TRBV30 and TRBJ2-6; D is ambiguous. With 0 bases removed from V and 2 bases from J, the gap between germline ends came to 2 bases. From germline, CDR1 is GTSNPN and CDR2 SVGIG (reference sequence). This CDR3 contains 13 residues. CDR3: CAWSVAGANVLTF. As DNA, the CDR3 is TGTGCCTGGAGTGTTGCTGGGGCCAACGTCCTGACTTTC.

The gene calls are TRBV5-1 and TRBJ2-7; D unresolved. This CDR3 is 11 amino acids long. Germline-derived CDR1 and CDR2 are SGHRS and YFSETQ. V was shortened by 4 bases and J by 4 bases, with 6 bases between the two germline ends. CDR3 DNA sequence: TGCGCCAGCAGCCGCGCGTACGAGCAGTACTTC. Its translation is CASSRAYEQYF.

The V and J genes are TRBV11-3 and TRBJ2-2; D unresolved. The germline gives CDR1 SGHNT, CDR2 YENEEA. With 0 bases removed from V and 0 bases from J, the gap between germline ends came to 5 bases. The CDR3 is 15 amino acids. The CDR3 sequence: CASSLDGPNTGELFF. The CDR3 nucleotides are TGTGCCAGCAGCTTAGATGGCCCGAACACCGGGGAGCTGTTTTTT.

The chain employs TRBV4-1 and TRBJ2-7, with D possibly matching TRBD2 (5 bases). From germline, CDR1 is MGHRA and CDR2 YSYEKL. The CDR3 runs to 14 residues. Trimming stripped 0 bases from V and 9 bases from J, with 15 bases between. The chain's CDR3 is CASSQENRPGWQYF. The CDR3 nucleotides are TGCGCCAGCAGCCAAGAGAATCGGCCGGGATGGCAGTACTTC.